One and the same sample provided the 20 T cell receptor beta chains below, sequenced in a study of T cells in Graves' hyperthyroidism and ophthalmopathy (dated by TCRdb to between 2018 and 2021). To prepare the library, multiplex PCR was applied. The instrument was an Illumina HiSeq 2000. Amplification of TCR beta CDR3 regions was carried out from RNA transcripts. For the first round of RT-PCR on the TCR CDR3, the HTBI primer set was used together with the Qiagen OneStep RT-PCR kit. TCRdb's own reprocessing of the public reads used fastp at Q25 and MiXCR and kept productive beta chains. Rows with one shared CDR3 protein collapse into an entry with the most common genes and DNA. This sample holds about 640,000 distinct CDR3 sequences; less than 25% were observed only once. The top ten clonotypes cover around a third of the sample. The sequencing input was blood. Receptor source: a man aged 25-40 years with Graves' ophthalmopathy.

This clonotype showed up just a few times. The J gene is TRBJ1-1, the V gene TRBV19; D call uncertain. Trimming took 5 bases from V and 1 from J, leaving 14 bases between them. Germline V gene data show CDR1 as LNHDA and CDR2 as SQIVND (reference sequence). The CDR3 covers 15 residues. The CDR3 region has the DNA TGTGCCAGTAGTGCCTGGCCCGGCCAGAACACTGAAGCTTTCTTT. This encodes CASSAWPGQNTEAFF.

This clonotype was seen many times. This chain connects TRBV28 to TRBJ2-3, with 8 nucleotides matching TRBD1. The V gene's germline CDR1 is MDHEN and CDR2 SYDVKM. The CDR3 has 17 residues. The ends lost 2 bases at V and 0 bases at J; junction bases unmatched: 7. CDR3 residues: CASSLAGGSQSTDTQYF. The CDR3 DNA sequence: TGTGCCAGCAGTTTAGCAGGGGGCTCCCAGAGCACAGATACGCAGTATTTT.

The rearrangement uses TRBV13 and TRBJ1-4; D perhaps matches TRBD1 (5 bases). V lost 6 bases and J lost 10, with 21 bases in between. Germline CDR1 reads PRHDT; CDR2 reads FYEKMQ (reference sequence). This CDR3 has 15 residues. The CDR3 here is CASSDMGQGGGKLFF. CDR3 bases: TGTGCCAGCAGTGATATGGGGCAGGGAGGAGGAAAACTGTTTTTT.

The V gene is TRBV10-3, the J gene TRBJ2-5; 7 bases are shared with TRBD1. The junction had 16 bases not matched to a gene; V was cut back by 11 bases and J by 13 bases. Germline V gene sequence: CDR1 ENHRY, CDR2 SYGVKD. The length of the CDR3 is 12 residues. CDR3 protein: CASSGGNGLSYF. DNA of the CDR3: TGTGCCTCATCAGGGGGTAACGGGCTCTCGTACTTC.

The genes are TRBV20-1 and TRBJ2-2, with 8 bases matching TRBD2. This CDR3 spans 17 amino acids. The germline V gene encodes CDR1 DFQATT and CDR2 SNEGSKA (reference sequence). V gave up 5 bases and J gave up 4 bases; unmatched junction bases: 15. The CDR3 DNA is TGCAGTGCTGCCCGGAATCCTCGGGAGGGCGTCACCGGGGAGCTGTTTTTT. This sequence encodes CSAARNPREGVTGELFF.

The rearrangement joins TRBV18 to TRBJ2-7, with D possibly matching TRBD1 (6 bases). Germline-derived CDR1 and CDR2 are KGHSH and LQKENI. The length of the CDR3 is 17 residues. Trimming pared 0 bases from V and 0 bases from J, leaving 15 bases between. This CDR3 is CASSPPEGDGLSYEQYF. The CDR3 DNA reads TGTGCCAGCTCACCACCCGAGGGGGATGGCCTCTCCTACGAGCAGTACTTC.

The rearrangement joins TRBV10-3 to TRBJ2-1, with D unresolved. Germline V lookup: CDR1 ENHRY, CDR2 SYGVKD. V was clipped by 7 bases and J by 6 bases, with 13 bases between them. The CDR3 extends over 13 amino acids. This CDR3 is CAITEPGLNEQFF. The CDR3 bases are TGTGCCATCACGGAGCCGGGTCTCAATGAGCAGTTCTTC.

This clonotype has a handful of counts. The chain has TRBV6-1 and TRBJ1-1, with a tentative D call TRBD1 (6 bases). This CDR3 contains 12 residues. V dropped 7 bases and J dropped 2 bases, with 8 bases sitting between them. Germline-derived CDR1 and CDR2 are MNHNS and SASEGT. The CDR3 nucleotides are TGTGCCAGCAAGGGGGAAAACACTGAAGCTTTCTTT. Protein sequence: CASKGENTEAFF.

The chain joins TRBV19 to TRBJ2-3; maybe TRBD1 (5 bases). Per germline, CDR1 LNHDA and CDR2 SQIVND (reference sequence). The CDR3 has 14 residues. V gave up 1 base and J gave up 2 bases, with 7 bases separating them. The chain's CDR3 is CASSIGGLTDTQYF. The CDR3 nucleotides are TGTGCCAGTAGTATAGGGGGCCTCACAGATACGCAGTATTTT.

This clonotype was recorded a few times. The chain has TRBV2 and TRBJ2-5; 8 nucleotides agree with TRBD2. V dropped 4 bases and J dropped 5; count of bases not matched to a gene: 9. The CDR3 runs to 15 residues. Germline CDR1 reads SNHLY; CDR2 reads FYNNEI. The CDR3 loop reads CASSGGSGMGETQYF. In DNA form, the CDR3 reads TGTGCCAGCAGTGGTGGTAGCGGGATGGGGGAGACCCAGTACTTC.

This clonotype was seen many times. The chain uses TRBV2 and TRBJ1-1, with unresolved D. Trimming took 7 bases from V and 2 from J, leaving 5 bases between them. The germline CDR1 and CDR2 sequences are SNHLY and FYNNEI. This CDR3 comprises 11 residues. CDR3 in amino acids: CASKENTEAFF. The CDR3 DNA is TGTGCCAGCAAGGAAAACACTGAAGCTTTCTTT.

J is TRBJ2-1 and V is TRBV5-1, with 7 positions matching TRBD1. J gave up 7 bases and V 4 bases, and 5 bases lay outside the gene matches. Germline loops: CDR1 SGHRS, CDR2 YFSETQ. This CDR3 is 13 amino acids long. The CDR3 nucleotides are TGCGCCAGCAGCCACAGGGGTGAGAATGAGCAGTTCTTC. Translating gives CASSHRGENEQFF. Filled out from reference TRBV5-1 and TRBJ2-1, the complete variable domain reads KAGVTQTPRYLIKTRGQQVTLSCSPISGHRSVSWYQQTPGQGLQFLFEYFSETQRNKGNFPGRFSGRQFSNSRSEMNVSTLELGDSALYLCASSHRGENEQFFGPGTRLTVL.

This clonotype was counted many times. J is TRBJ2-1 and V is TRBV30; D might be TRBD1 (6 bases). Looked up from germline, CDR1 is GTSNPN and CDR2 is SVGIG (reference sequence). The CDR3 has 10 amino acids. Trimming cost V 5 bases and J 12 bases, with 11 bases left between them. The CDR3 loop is CAWLGASQFF. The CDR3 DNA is TGTGCCTGGTTGGGGGCTTCGCAGTTCTTC.

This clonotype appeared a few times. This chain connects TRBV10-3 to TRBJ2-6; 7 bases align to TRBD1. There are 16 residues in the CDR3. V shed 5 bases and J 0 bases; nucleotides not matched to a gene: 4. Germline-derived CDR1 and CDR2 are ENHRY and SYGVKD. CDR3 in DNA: TGTGCCATCAGTACAGCAGGGGGCTCTGGGGCCAACGTCCTGACTTTC. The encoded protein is CAISTAGGSGANVLTF.

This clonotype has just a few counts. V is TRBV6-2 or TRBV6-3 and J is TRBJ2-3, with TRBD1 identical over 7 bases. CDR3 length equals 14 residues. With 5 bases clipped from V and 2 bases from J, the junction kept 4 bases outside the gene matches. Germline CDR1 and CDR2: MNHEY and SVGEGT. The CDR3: CASSNRGITDTQYF. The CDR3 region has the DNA TGTGCCAGCAGTAACAGGGGAATCACAGATACGCAGTATTTT.

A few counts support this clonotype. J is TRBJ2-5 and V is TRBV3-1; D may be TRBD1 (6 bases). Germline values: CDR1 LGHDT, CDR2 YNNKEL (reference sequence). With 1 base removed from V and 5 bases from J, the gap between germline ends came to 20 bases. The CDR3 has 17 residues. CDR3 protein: CASSQGFAGARLETQYF. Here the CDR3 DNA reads TGTGCCAGCAGCCAAGGTTTCGCAGGGGCTCGATTGGAGACCCAGTACTTC.

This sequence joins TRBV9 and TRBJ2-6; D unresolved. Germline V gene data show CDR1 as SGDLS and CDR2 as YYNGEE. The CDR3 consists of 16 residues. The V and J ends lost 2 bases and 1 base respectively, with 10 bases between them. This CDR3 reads CASSVTLLSGANVLTF. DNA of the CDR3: TGTGCCAGCAGCGTGACGCTTTTGTCTGGGGCCAACGTCCTGACTTTC.

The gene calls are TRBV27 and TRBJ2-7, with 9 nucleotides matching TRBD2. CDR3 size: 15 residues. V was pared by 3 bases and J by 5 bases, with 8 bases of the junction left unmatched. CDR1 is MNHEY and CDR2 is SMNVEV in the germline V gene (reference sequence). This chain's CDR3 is CASSLREGRANEQYF. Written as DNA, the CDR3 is TGTGCCAGCAGTTTGCGGGAGGGCCGAGCCAACGAGCAGTACTTC.

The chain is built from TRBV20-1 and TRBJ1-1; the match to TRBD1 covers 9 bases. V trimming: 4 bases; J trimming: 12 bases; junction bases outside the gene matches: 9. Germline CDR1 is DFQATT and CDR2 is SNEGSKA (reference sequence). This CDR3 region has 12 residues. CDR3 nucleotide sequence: TGCAGTGCTATTCCGGGACAGGGTAAAACTTTCTTT. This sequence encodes CSAIPGQGKTFF.

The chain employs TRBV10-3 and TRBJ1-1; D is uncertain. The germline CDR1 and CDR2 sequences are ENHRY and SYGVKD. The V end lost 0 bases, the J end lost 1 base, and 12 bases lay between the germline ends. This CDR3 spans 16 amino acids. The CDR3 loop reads CAISESLPSRNTEAFF. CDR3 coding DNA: TGTGCCATCAGTGAGTCTCTCCCCTCGCGGAACACTGAAGCTTTCTTT.